This T cell receptor (beta chain) is drawn from a study of T cell responses to AZD1222 COVID-19 vaccine. About the research overall: Second-dose intervals near 4 or 12 weeks were combined. General study points: Dominant CD4 TCR responses targeted spike regions 160-218 and 743-854. Variant regions that are unmutated are reportedly the target of nearly half of spike-specific TCRs.

V shed 4 bases and J shed 1 base, with 9 bases lying between them. This CDR3 region has 13 residues. Germline assignment: CDR1 SGHDT and CDR2 YYEEEE. Sequenced by immunoSEQ multiplex PCR; TCRdb stores in-frame clones only, minus some. The data show roughly 120,000 clones, 65% to 85% seen once. Concerning this clone itself: Its antigen is not identified.

This TCR came from an adult in good health. This chain joins TRBV5-6 and TRBJ2-7; D may correspond to TRBD1 or TRBD2 (5 bases each). This material consisted of peripheral blood, taken on day 0 of AZD1222 vaccination. In nucleotides, the CDR3 is TGTGCCAGCAGCGGGGGAGTATCCTACGAGCAGTACTTC. It translates to CASSGGVSYEQYF.